This T cell receptor (beta chain) was obtained from a study of high-grade serous ovarian cancer treatment subgroups. On the study more broadly: Each sample yielded on average approximately 7,500 unique TCR beta rearrangements from 14,000 or so reads. Regarding the study as a whole: The analyses considered CDR3 and ignored CDR1 and CDR2. Higher neoantigen levels went with greater TCR clonal relatedness. Different patients shared almost no repertoire; same-patient tumors shared about 0.11 to 0.85.

In regard to this clone: Its antigen is still unknown.

The germline V gene encodes CDR1 MNHEY and CDR2 SMNVEV (reference sequence). The length of the CDR3 is 13 residues. V was pared by 3 bases and J by 7 bases, with 9 bases between. Tumor samples were taken before definitive surgery or chemotherapy. The data were produced by immunoSEQ multiplex PCR, yet TCRdb's version contains in-frame clones alone and is incomplete. Found here are around 30,000 clones, about 86% of them singletons; the top ten hold approximately 2.3%. The chain carries TRBV27 and TRBJ2-2, with D possibly being TRBD2 (6 bases). The sequenced sample was tumor tissue. This TCR derives from a human donor with high-grade serous ovarian cancer. This CDR3 reads CASSFREIGELFF. In DNA form, the CDR3 reads TGTGCCAGCAGTTTCCGGGAGATCGGGGAGCTGTTTTTT.